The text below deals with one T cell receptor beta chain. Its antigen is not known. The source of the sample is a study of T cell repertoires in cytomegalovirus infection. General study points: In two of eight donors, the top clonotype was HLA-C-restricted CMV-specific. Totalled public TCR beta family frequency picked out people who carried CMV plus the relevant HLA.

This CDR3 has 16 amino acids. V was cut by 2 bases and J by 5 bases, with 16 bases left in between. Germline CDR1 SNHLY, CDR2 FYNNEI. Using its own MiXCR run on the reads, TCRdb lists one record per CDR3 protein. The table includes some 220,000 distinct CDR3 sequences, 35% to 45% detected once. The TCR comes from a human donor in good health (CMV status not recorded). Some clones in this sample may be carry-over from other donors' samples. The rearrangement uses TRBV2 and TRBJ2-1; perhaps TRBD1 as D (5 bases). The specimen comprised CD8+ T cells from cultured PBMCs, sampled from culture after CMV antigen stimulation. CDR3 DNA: TGTGCCAGCAGTGAAAGGGCAGGACAAAACCACAATGAGCAGTTCTTC. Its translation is CASSERAGQNHNEQFF.